Described below is a single T cell receptor beta chain sequence and its context. The sample comes from a study of PD-1 blockade in classical Hodgkin lymphoma. Data came from immunoSEQ multiplex PCR; TCRdb stores just in-frame clones and leaves some out. The sample includes some 15,000 clones, about 83% seen only once; the top ten take about 23%. Brentuximab vedotin exposure varied among the patients, all of whom had relapsed after autologous stem cell transplantation. This CDR3 spans 16 amino acids. Germline trimming cut 5 bases from V and 5 bases from J; bases unmatched to any gene: 13. Germline CDR1 SGHRS, CDR2 YFSETQ.

The receptor's source is a human donor with classical Hodgkin lymphoma. This sample comprised peripheral blood mononuclear cells (PBMCs), obtained before the second cycle of nivolumab. The rearrangement uses TRBV5-1 and TRBJ2-7, with 10 bases aligning to TRBD1. In DNA, the CDR3 is TGCGCCAGCAGACCTACACCGGGACAGGGGATCGACGAGCAGTACTTC. This encodes CASRPTPGQGIDEQYF.